This T cell receptor beta chain is from a study of identical twins. Germline V gene lookup returns CDR1 DFQATT and CDR2 SNEGSKA (reference sequence). The V and J ends lost 1 base and 5 bases respectively, with 8 bases between them. This CDR3 is 12 amino acids long. TCRdb re-called the 5' RACE reads with MiXCR, one entry per CDR3 protein. The data contain some 1,600,000 distinct CDR3 sequences, about 30% of them singletons. This clonotype was seen many times. Its matching antigen is unknown. The study, taken as a whole, reports: Cross-sectional statistics underpinned the conclusions; the same donors were not followed. Out-of-frame TCR alpha sharing observed in monozygotic twins exceeded model estimates. Twins showed weaker excess sharing in their beta out-of-frame sequences. Insertions were reduced in abundant cord blood beta clonotypes but not in memory repertoires.

Sequencing used cord blood. This TCR came from a newborn girl in good health. The rearrangement links TRBV20-1 to TRBJ2-5; D may correspond to TRBD1 or TRBD2 (5 bases each). CDR3 in amino acids: CSARVGAETQYF. The CDR3 nucleotides read TGCAGTGCTAGAGTCGGGGCGGAGACCCAGTACTTC.